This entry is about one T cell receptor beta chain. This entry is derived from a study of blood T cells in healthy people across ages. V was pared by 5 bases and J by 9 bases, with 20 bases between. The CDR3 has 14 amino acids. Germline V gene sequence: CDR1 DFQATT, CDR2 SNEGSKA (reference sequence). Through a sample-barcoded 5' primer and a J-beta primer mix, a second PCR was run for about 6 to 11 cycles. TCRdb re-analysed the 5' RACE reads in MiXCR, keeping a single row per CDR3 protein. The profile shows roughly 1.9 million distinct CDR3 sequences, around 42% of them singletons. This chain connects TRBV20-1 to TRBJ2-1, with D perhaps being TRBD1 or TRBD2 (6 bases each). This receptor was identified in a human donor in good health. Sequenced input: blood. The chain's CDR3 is CSARYTWGASEQFF. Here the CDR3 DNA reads TGCAGTGCTCGGTATACTTGGGGGGCAAGTGAGCAGTTCTTC.